These 21 T cell receptor beta chains originate from one sample sequenced in a study of cytomegalovirus exposure and HLA in healthy donors. The PCR employed 60 Vbeta primers together with 13 Jbeta primers. The method was immunoSEQ multiplex PCR; TCRdb's version includes in-frame clones alone and lacks a portion of them. This sample has roughly 120,000 clones, with around 81% found just once. The sample was PBMCs. Source of these receptors: a woman between 40 and 50 years old in good health and CMV-seronegative.

The chain joins TRBV7-2 to TRBJ1-1; a possible D gene is TRBD1 (5 bases). CDR1 and CDR2 from the germline V gene are SGHTA and FQGNSA. The V end lost 3 bases, the J end lost 2 bases, and 10 bases lay between the germline ends. The length of the CDR3 is 14 residues. The CDR3 reads CASSFGGVNTEAFF. In DNA form, the CDR3 reads TGTGCCAGCAGCTTCGGGGGTGTCAACACTGAAGCTTTCTTT. The whole variable domain, remainder taken from reference TRBV7-2 and TRBJ1-1, is GAGVSQSPSNKVTEKGKDVELRCDPISGHTALYWYRQSLGQGLEFLIYFQGNSAPDKSGLPSDRFSAERTGGSVSTLTIQRTQQEDSAVYLCASSFGGVNTEAFFGQGTRLTVV.

With respect to this clone: The junction departs from the called germline gene at one end, perhaps through a read error. V usage is TRBV7-9 and J usage is TRBJ1-5; 11 bases are a match to TRBD1. The CDR3 consists of 16 residues. Germline V gene lookup returns CDR1 SEHNR and CDR2 FQNEAQ (reference sequence). CDR3 protein: CSSSLAGTGGNQPQHF. DNA of the CDR3: TGTTCCAGCAGCTTAGCCGGGACAGGGGGGAATCAGCCCCAGCATTTT.

The V call is TRBV27, the J call TRBJ1-6; no definite D call. Germline V lookup: CDR1 MNHEY, CDR2 SMNVEV (reference sequence). The V end was cut by 10 bases, the J end by 6 bases, with 16 bases between. The CDR3 is 14 residues long. The CDR3 sequence: CATKGLTGNSPLHF. CDR3 in DNA: TGTGCCACCAAAGGATTAACGGGTAATTCACCCCTCCACTTT.

This clone has just a few counts. This chain connects TRBV18 to TRBJ1-3; D is ambiguous. The germline CDR1 and CDR2 sequences are KGHSH and LQKENI. With 3 bases removed from V and 0 bases from J, the gap between germline ends came to 9 bases. This CDR3 is 15 amino acids long. The CDR3 coding sequence is TGTGCCAGCTCACCCACCGGGAACTCTGGAAACACCATATATTTT. This codes for CASSPTGNSGNTIYF.

This clone has just one count. The chain recombines TRBV28 with TRBJ1-5; TRBD1 matches at 7 bases. CDR3 length equals 15 residues. V lost 4 bases to trimming and J lost 4 bases; unmatched junction nucleotides: 7. Germline V gene lookup returns CDR1 MDHEN and CDR2 SYDVKM. In nucleotides, the CDR3 is TGTGCCAGCAGTTCTATGCAGGGGGGAAATCAGCCCCAGCATTTT. Translation gives CASSSMQGGNQPQHF.

The V and J genes are TRBV9 and TRBJ1-2; 9 nucleotides align to TRBD1. The V gene end was trimmed by 0 bases and the J gene end by 8 bases; junction bases not matched to a gene: 11. The CDR3 runs to 16 residues. The germline V gene has CDR1 SGDLS and CDR2 YYNGEE. The CDR3 region is CASSVVAGQGVRGYTF. The CDR3 DNA follows: TGTGCCAGCAGCGTAGTGGCGGGACAGGGTGTGCGCGGCTACACCTTC.

The chain has TRBV7-5 and TRBJ2-1; the table's TRBD2 call for D was not verified on the DNA. TRBV7-5 is shown as a pseudogene. The CDR3 contains 16 residues. Written as DNA, the CDR3 is TGTGCCAGAAGCTTCCCTCCCGGGACTACTTACAATGAGCAGTTCTTC. This codes for CARSFPPGTTYNEQFF.

The chain is built from TRBV5-4 and TRBJ1-1; D uncertain. V was pared by 4 bases and J by 0 bases, with 4 bases between. CDR1 is SGHNT, CDR2 YYREEE, per germline (reference sequence). This CDR3 contains 12 residues. CDR3 coding DNA: TGTGCCAGCAGCCTTATGAACACTGAAGCTTTCTTT. This translates into CASSLMNTEAFF.

The gene calls are TRBV6-5 and TRBJ2-7; 11 positions match TRBD2. The V segment lost 7 bases and the J segment 0 bases; nucleotides outside the gene matches: 5. The CDR3 has 15 residues. Germline CDR1 and CDR2: MNHEY and SVGAGI. The CDR3 DNA follows: TGTGCCAGCAAGATACTAGCGGGGGACTCCTACGAGCAGTACTTC. It translates to CASKILAGDSYEQYF.

The chain employs TRBV27 and TRBJ2-7, with 7 nucleotides matching TRBD1. Germline V gene data show CDR1 as MNHEY and CDR2 as SMNVEV (reference sequence). The junction had 7 bases not matched to a gene; V was cut back by 6 bases and J by 5 bases. This CDR3 is built from 13 residues. The CDR3, as DNA: TGTGCCAGCAGCTTCAGACAGGGCCACGAGCAGTACTTC. Encoded protein: CASSFRQGHEQYF.

This chain uses TRBV27 with TRBJ2-6; TRBD2 aligns across 7 bases. Germline trimming cut 0 bases from V and 2 bases from J; bases unmatched to any gene: 1. There are 16 residues in the CDR3. Germline V gene lookup returns CDR1 MNHEY and CDR2 SMNVEV (reference sequence). The chain's CDR3 is CASSLSGGTGANVLTF. As DNA, the CDR3 is TGTGCCAGCAGTTTATCGGGGGGGACTGGGGCCAACGTCCTGACTTTC. Using reference TRBV27 and TRBJ2-6 for the parts outside the CDR3, the full variable domain is EAQVTQNPRYLITVTGKKLTVTCSQNMNHEYMSWYRQDPGLGLRQIYYSMNVEVTDKGDVPEGYKVSRKEKRNFPLILESPSPNQTSLYFCASSLSGGTGANVLTFGAGSRLTVL.

V is TRBV7-9 and J is TRBJ2-5; 13 positions agree with TRBD2. Germline assignment: CDR1 SEHNR and CDR2 FQNEAQ (reference sequence). The CDR3 runs to 17 residues. V gave up 4 bases and J gave up 4 bases; unmatched junction bases: 9. This CDR3 reads CASSSSTSGGARETQYF. Written as DNA, the CDR3 is TGTGCCAGCAGCTCCTCCACTAGCGGGGGGGCCCGAGAGACCCAGTACTTC. The full variable domain, completed using reference TRBV7-9 and TRBJ2-5, is DTGVSQNPRHKITKRGQNVTFRCDPISEHNRLYWYRQTLGQGPEFLTYFQNEAQLEKSRLLSDRFSAERPKGSFSTLEIQRTEQGDSAMYLCASSSSTSGGARETQYFGPGTRLLVL.

DNA of the CDR3: TGTGCCAGCAGCTTAGTACTGGCAGGGGGCACTGAAGCTTTCTTT. It encodes CASSLVLAGGTEAFF. This rearrangement joins TRBV7-2 to TRBJ1-1; 7 positions match TRBD1. V lost 1 base, J lost 4 bases, and 6 bases stayed unmatched. Germline lookup yields CDR1 SGHTA and CDR2 FQGNSA. The CDR3 extends over 15 amino acids.

This clone has a handful of counts. Other DNA sequences within the sample encode an identical CDR3. The CDR3 DNA sequence: TGTGCCAGCAGTCTCGGGACAGGGGGAGGTTATGGCTACACCTTC. Translation: CASSLGTGGGYGYTF. The chain joins TRBV6-5 to TRBJ1-2; 11 bases align to TRBD1. In germline, CDR1 is MNHEY, CDR2 SVGAGI. J gave up 5 bases and V 5 bases, and 7 bases lay outside the gene matches. The CDR3 runs to 15 residues.

This chain joins TRBV28 and TRBJ2-7; 8 nucleotides agree with TRBD1. With V trimmed by 6 bases and J by 5 bases, 9 bases remained unmatched. Germline CDR1 and CDR2: MDHEN and SYDVKM. This CDR3 comprises 14 residues. The DNA for the CDR3 is TGTGCCAGCAGCCCAGGGGGCCTGGCCCACGAGCAGTACTTC. It codes for CASSPGGLAHEQYF. The full variable domain, with the rest looked up from reference TRBV28 and TRBJ2-7, is DVKVTQSSRYLVKRTGEKVFLECVQDMDHENMFWYRQDPGLGLRLIYFSYDVKMKEKGDIPEGYSVSREKKERFSLILESASTNQTSMYLCASSPGGLAHEQYFGPGTRLTVT.

About this clone itself: Other DNA sequences in the sample encode the same CDR3. The chain uses TRBV5-1 and TRBJ1-1, with unresolved D. The CDR3 runs to 13 residues. Germline assignment: CDR1 SGHRS and CDR2 YFSETQ. Trimming took off 0 bases at V and 2 bases at J, with 5 bases between the two ends. The CDR3 coding sequence is TGCGCCAGCAGCTTGGCGGTCAACACTGAAGCTTTCTTT. As protein: CASSLAVNTEAFF.

The chain employs TRBV20-1 and TRBJ1-2; D is uncertain. V was pared by 2 bases and J by 7 bases, with 8 bases between. Germline-derived CDR1 and CDR2 are DFQATT and SNEGSKA (reference sequence). This CDR3 has 11 amino acids. Here the CDR3 reads CSARTVLGYTF. The DNA of the CDR3 is TGCAGTGCTAGAACGGTCCTTGGCTACACCTTC.

Note on this clone: A read error may produce the germline difference seen at one junction end. The V and J genes are TRBV7-9 and TRBJ1-6; 7 nucleotides align to TRBD1. Looked up from germline, CDR1 is SEHNR and CDR2 is FQNEAQ (reference sequence). The CDR3 is 14 amino acids. This CDR3 reads CSSSFDRDNSPLHF. The CDR3 DNA follows: TGTTCCAGCAGCTTCGACAGGGATAATTCACCCCTCCACTTT.

The CDR3 DNA reads as TGCAGCGTTACAGGGAACACTGAAGCTTTCTTT. Translated: CSVTGNTEAFF. V gene TRBV29-1 combines with J gene TRBJ1-1; the D gene is possibly TRBD1 (5 bases). The CDR3 runs 11 residues. Germline lookup yields CDR1 SQVTM and CDR2 ANQGSEA. With 5 bases removed from V and 1 base from J, the gap between germline ends came to 5 bases.

J is TRBJ1-5 and V is TRBV6-1; 8 bases agree with TRBD1. Germline CDR1 is MNHNS and CDR2 is SASEGT. This CDR3 has 15 residues. V gave up 7 bases and J gave up 1 base; unmatched junction bases: 6. The CDR3 nucleotides are TGTGCCAGCACAGCCCAGGGGGCGAGCAATCAGCCCCAGCATTTT. Amino acids: CASTAQGASNQPQHF.

The chain recombines TRBV23-1 with TRBJ2-7, with a weak D call TRBD2 (5 bases). TRBV23-1 carries the ORF label, with uncertain function. The V gene lost 0 bases and the J gene lost 5 bases, with 14 bases spanning the gap. This CDR3 region has 15 residues. CDR3 residues: CASSQSIGILHEQYF. The CDR3 nucleotides read TGCGCCAGCAGTCAATCAATCGGGATACTGCACGAGCAGTACTTC.